This T cell receptor (beta chain) is from a study of long-term antiretroviral therapy in people with HIV (dated by TCRdb to about 2022). For the study in its entirety: The earliest samples were collected approximately a decade before the 2015 WHO recommendation for immediate ART, a period when ART was typically delayed until CD4 counts fell. A retrospective serial study tested whether changes in peripheral blood TRB repertoire composition and diversity were associated with ART initiation and durable HIV suppression. No cross-contamination during QIAcube processing was seen in test extractions of a monoclonal T-cell line run alongside about 33 polyclonal samples. About 40% of the 30 participants with HIV were female. The cohort contributed under 200 cryopreserved PBMC samples from around 33 adults with confirmed HIV infection, collected serially over a mean of 6 years (range 1-12). Here is what the overall study found, with its caveats: The repertoire was dominated across all time points by expanded TRB clones identified before ART initiation, although this dominance was seen to fluctuate and to decrease in many PLHIV after ART. Because pre-ART samples had limited cell numbers, unsorted PBMC were profiled rather than sorted CD4+ and CD8+ T cells. No data were available on ART adherence, viral resistance or therapy changes, limiting inferences about post-ART repertoire changes. The samples were dated from about 2004 to 2017, and the ART regimens that were used may be less effective than current ART regimens. HIV repertoires had narrower CDR3 length ranges than controls, and the network structure suggested an antigen-experienced repertoire that shifted only slightly toward naive after ART. Owing to limited PBMC availability, only the TCR beta chain was sequenced, without alpha chain pairing. Starting ART was linked to a significant rise in TRB diversity, yet even after long-term ART the diversity remained significantly lower than in transplant donor controls.

The immunoSEQ hsTCRB v3.0 assay was used at survey level resolution to sequence the TRB variable region. TRB sequencing targeted a depth of about 40,000-55,000 T-cell genomes per sample. An Illumina MiSeq with a v3 150-cycle kit was used to sequence the pooled TRB libraries. The paper's processing steps were these. Repertoire analysis was run in R within a reproducible Nextflow workflow that covered QC, data transformation and analysis. LymphoSeq2, an R package for exploring AIRR-Seq data, was used to implement the custom analyses. A handful of samples yielding fewer than 5000 total TRB sequences were excluded, leaving around 190 analyzed HIV repertoires. Among the roughly 190 retained HIV repertoires, under 65 were collected before ART initiation and around 130 after ART initiation. Repertoires were downsampled to 5000 TRB nucleotide sequences, and summary statistics were averaged over 100 downsampling iterations. Only TRB sequences with CDR3 regions of at least seven amino acids were retained for analysis. Diversity was assessed using a clonality score derived from Shannon entropy and using the Gini coefficient. In the repertoire networks, any two of the top 5000 CDR3 amino acid sequences were linked whenever the two sequences differed by an edit distance of one. Antigen specificity groups and MHC restriction were predicted for TRB CDR3 amino acid sequences with GLIPH2. Known CMV, EBV, HIV or tissue antigen associations were flagged by matching CDR3 amino acid sequences against VDJdb and McPAS-TCR. Pre-ART, post-ART and control groups were compared with Wilcoxon signed-rank tests and Holm-Bonferroni correction. TCRdb carries this immuneACCESS record with in-frame sequences only. Its versions omit some clonotypes, under half of them owing to an unresolved V gene in the studies checked, with the rest unexplained. V and J calls and clone size are copied from that table; D and trimming were computed from the DNA. Present in this sample are tens of thousands of clones, approximately 80% of which were seen just once. The ten largest clones capture over 15% of the sample.

Turning to this clone: Its antigen remains undetermined. Base qualities are not recorded, but no much larger clone differs from it by a single base.

To be included, a participant needed at least one PBMC sample from before ART initiation plus at least two post-ART samples. All participants with HIV were treated in the United States of America. Before DNA extraction, cryopreserved samples of about 0.9-11 million PBMC were thawed and then washed. At the time of the earliest PBMC sample for each participant with HIV, ages ranged from about 20 to 54 years. Each participant contributed PBMC samples from 1-4 timepoints before ART initiation and 2-8 timepoints after ART initiation, with a median of 7 samples. Serial HIV viral load, CD4+ T-cell count, ART history and demographic data were obtained for every participant. Genomic DNA was extracted from unsorted PBMC with a Qiagen kit on a QIAcube, with processing performed in batches of 12 samples. The CDR3 runs 12 amino acids, cysteine and phenylalanine included. Only the CDR3 region is kept as DNA, spanning 36 bases read in frame from base 1. For CDR1 and CDR2, the germline V gene (reference sequence) lists SEHNR and FQNEAQ. Trimming takes 3 bases from V and 2 bases from J, and the germline ends sit 5 bases apart.

Source: unsorted PBMCs, taken 0.1 years before starting antiretroviral therapy. The chain couples TRBV7-9 to TRBJ2-7, with the D gene not clear enough to name. This TCR was recovered from a man between 18 and 35 years old with HIV. The CDR3 loop reads CASSFVAYEQYF. DNA sequence: TGTGCCAGCAGCTTCGTAGCCTACGAGCAGTACTTC.